This TCR beta chain was found in a study of CD8 T cells in Susac syndrome. Study background: At the time their blood was drawn, patients with Susac syndrome were either therapy-naive, on corticosteroids (with some of them also receiving intravenous immunoglobulin), or on intravenous immunoglobulin alone.

V lost 2 bases to trimming and J lost 1 base, with 12 bases between them. The CDR3 extends over 15 amino acids. Germline CDR1 PRHDT, CDR2 FYEKMQ (reference sequence). Susac syndrome patients met recently defined diagnostic criteria for definite or probable disease. Random hexamers were used to reverse transcribe roughly 0.5 to 1 ug of RNA. MiXCR, applied by TCRdb to the immunoSEQ multiplex PCR reads, yields one record per CDR3 protein. Counted here are roughly 86,000 distinct CDR3 sequences, about 96% occurring once; the ten biggest clones make up 0.55% to 0.75%. This receptor was obtained from a human donor with Susac syndrome. Sequenced: CD8+ T cells from PBMCs. This sequence joins TRBV13 and TRBJ2-7, with D perhaps matching TRBD2 (6 bases). The CDR3 nucleotides are TGTGCCAGCAGCTTATTTGCGGGACCTTCCTACGAGCAGTACTTC. Encoded protein: CASSLFAGPSYEQYF.